This T cell receptor beta chain was sequenced in a study of radiotherapy plus CTLA-4 blockade in lung cancer. In the study overall: Objective response rate was over 15%; disease control rate, around 30%. Study findings and constraints: The best predictor of response was reported to be early blood T cell clone dynamics, with interferon-beta.

Trimming removed 5 bases from V and 3 bases from J, with 14 bases in between. Germline CDR1 reads SGHVS; CDR2 reads FQNEAQ. The CDR3 runs to 14 residues. Remarks on this clone: Its antigen is still unknown.

Measured with immunoSEQ multiplex PCR; TCRdb has only the in-frame clones, and not every one. There are nearly 110,000 clones in the sample; under 90% occur only once, and 2.4% lies in the top ten. Chemo-refractory metastatic non-small-cell lung cancer patients were treated with focal radiation plus CTLA-4 blockade with ipilimumab. J is TRBJ2-7 and V is TRBV7-8, with D unclear. The TCR sequence derives from a human donor with non-small cell lung cancer that progressed on radiotherapy plus ipilimumab. Some clones in this sample may be carry-over from other donors' samples. Sequenced material: peripheral blood, taken from a patient treated with radiotherapy plus ipilimumab. The CDR3: CASSARQALYEQYF. The DNA of the CDR3 is TGTGCCAGCAGCGCCCGTCAGGCCCTCTACGAGCAGTACTTC.